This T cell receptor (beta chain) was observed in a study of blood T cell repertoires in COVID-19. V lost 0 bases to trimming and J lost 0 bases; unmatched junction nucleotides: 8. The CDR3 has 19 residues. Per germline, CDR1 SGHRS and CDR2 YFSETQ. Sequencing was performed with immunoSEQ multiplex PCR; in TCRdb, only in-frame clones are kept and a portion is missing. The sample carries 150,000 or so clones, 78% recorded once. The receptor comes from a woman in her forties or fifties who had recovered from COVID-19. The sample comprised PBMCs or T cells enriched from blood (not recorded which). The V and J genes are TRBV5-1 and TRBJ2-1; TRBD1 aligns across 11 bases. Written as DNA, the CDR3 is TGCGCCAGCAGCTTGGGGACAGGGGGCTCGGTGAGCTCCTACAATGAGCAGTTCTTC. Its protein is CASSLGTGGSVSSYNEQFF.